One and the same sample provided the 3 T cell receptor beta chains below, sequenced in a study of cytomegalovirus exposure and HLA in healthy donors. Profiled with immunoSEQ multiplex PCR; TCRdb holds only in-frame clones, not every one. Of about 360,000 clones listed, approximately 90% are singletons. The specimen sequenced was PBMCs. The receptor source for this set is a woman younger than 35 in good health and CMV-seronegative.

This chain joins TRBV28 and TRBJ2-7, with 8 bases lining up with TRBD1. Looked up from germline, CDR1 is MDHEN and CDR2 is SYDVKM. Trimming took 6 bases from V and 0 from J; bases not matched to a gene: 13. There are 17 residues in the CDR3. CDR3 amino acids: CASSLDRGLHLSYEQYF. CDR3 coding DNA: TGTGCCAGCAGCCTCGACAGGGGCCTCCATCTCTCCTACGAGCAGTACTTC.

The chain employs TRBV5-1 and TRBJ1-1; the D is unclear. Germline V CDR1 and CDR2: SGHRS, YFSETQ. Between the trimmed V and J ends, which lost 0 bases and 5 bases, there was a span of 8 bases. The CDR3 loop spans 13 amino acids. CDR3 in amino acids: CASSLVPGTEAFF. CDR3 coding DNA: TGCGCCAGCAGCTTGGTCCCGGGGACTGAAGCTTTCTTT.

The chain combines TRBV6-1 with TRBJ2-7; 8 bases are a match to TRBD2. The germline gives CDR1 MNHNS, CDR2 SASEGT. This CDR3 region has 16 residues. V was pared by 0 bases and J by 7 bases, with 11 bases of the junction left unmatched. CDR3 residues: CASSEALTSGLREQYF. The CDR3 bases are TGTGCCAGCAGTGAAGCGCTTACTAGCGGATTAAGAGAGCAGTACTTC.